These T cell receptor beta chains were read from a single sample in a study of blood T cell repertoires in COVID-19. Produced via immunoSEQ multiplex PCR; TCRdb's table is partial and in-frame only. The repertoire includes a few hundred thousand clones, about 90% of them detected once, and about 2.9% sits in the top ten. The source material was peripheral blood. The receptors derive from a woman aged 25 to 45 with COVID-19, enrolled during active disease. The conserved cysteine and the conserved F or W are not part of the CDR3 here. Each record gives: J gene, V gene, CDR3 protein.

>TRBJ1-2|TRBV6-2/TRBV6-3
ASSYSGTDWRGYT
>TRBJ2-5|TRBV7-7
ASSPRTVQETQY
>TRBJ2-3|TRBV7-9
ASSSSRLRGGTDTQY
>TRBJ2-1|TRBV7-2
ASSRDRVSYNEQF
>TRBJ2-7|TRBV7-9
ASSLMGGTSYEQY
>TRBJ2-4|TRBV9
ASSVWDSTSKGNIQY
>TRBJ2-5|TRBV6-5
ASSPGGVETQY
>TRBJ2-5|TRBV3-1/TRBV3-2
ASSQARWETQY
>TRBJ1-1|TRBV4-3
ASSQDRTSTEAF
>TRBJ2-1|TRBV2
ASSWVQSAGASSYNEQF
>TRBJ2-1|TRBV7-2
ASISAGTYNEQF
>TRBJ1-1|TRBV5-8
ASSLLDSSLEAF
>TRBJ2-1|TRBV5-4
ASSLAPSANEQF
>TRBJ1-5|TRBV6-8
ASSYFGGGGNQPQH
>TRBJ2-2|TRBV5-4
ASTHRDLGELF